This is a list of T cell receptor beta chains from one sample in a study of Ad26.COV2.S vaccination and SARS-CoV-2 variants. Sequencing used immunoSEQ multiplex PCR; TCRdb keeps in-frame clones, though not all of them. Of about 400,000 clones in the sample, over 75% were seen once. This specimen was peripheral blood, taken in a trial of Ad26.COV2.S vaccine versus placebo. Source of these receptors: a person between 18 and 65 years old who received the Ad26.COV2.S COVID-19 vaccine or a placebo. The CDR3 runs from the conserved cysteine through the conserved F or W. The D gene is left open where the match is weak. Clone size appears in some rows only: once, few, many, or a class for an expanded clone.

V gene: TRBV7-6
J gene: TRBJ2-2
D gene: NA
clone size: few
CDR3 DNA: TGTGCCAGCAGCTTAAGGCGACCCGGGGAGCTGTTTTTT
CDR3 protein: CASSLRRPGELFF

V gene: TRBV28
J gene: TRBJ2-6
D gene: TRBD1
clone size: NA
CDR3 DNA: TGTGCCAGCAGCCAGGGACAGGGTAGCTCTGGGGCCAACGTCCTGACTTTC
CDR3 protein: CASSQGQGSSGANVLTF

V gene: TRBV18
J gene: TRBJ2-7
D gene: NA
clone size: NA
CDR3 DNA: TGTGCCAGCTCACCAGGGACCCCCGGGTACGAGCAGTACTTC
CDR3 protein: CASSPGTPGYEQYF

V gene: TRBV4-2
J gene: TRBJ2-3
D gene: TRBD2
clone size: NA
CDR3 DNA: TGTGCCAGCAGCCAAGATGGGGACCAGCGGGAGAGGGATACGCAGTATTTT
CDR3 protein: CASSQDGDQRERDTQYF

V gene: TRBV28
J gene: TRBJ2-7
D gene: NA
clone size: NA
CDR3 DNA: TGTGCCAGCAGTTTATCGCTTGGACGGAATATACGAGCTAGAAACTTC
CDR3 protein: CASSLSLGRNIRARNF

V gene: TRBV6-5
J gene: TRBJ1-1
D gene: NA
clone size: NA
CDR3 DNA: TGTGCCAGCAGTTACGGTACAGGGCAGGGATCCACTGAAGCTTTCTTT
CDR3 protein: CASSYGTGQGSTEAFF

V gene: TRBV7-2
J gene: TRBJ1-2
D gene: NA
clone size: once
CDR3 DNA: TGTGCCAGCAGCATAGAGACCGGGAGATCTAACTATGGCTACACCTTC
CDR3 protein: CASSIETGRSNYGYTF

V gene: TRBV25-1
J gene: TRBJ1-1
D gene: NA
clone size: NA
CDR3 DNA: TGTGCCAGCAGTGAAACCCGCATACGGGATGGCTCAGCTTTCTTT
CDR3 protein: CASSETRIRDGSAFF

V gene: TRBV5-1
J gene: TRBJ2-7
D gene: NA
clone size: NA
CDR3 DNA: TGCGCCAGCAGACGGGAGTACGAGCAGTACTTC
CDR3 protein: CASRREYEQYF

V gene: TRBV28
J gene: TRBJ2-2
D gene: TRBD2
clone size: once
CDR3 DNA: TGTGCCAGCAGCATTTGGACTAGCATGGTGCTCCCCGGGGAGCTGTTTTTT
CDR3 protein: CASSIWTSMVLPGELFF

V gene: TRBV7-2
J gene: TRBJ2-3
D gene: NA
clone size: NA
CDR3 DNA: TGTGCCAGCAGCTTAAGTCCAGGCAGAATACTAACCTCGACGAGTACGCAGTATTTT
CDR3 protein: CASSLSPGRILTSTSTQYF

V gene: TRBV9
J gene: TRBJ2-1
D gene: TRBD2
clone size: once
CDR3 DNA: TGTGCCAGCAGCGTAGAACTAGCGGGACCAGAGCAGTTCTTC
CDR3 protein: CASSVELAGPEQFF

V gene: TRBV14
J gene: TRBJ2-3
D gene: NA
clone size: NA
CDR3 DNA: TGTGCCAGCAGCCAAGTAGGGGGCACAGATACGCAGTATTTT
CDR3 protein: CASSQVGGTDTQYF

V gene: TRBV18
J gene: TRBJ1-5
D gene: NA
clone size: NA
CDR3 DNA: TGTGCCAGCTCCCCTCAGGGAGGGGGGCTACAGCCCCAGCATTTT
CDR3 protein: CASSPQGGGLQPQHF

V gene: TRBV25-1
J gene: TRBJ2-5
D gene: TRBD1
clone size: NA
CDR3 DNA: TGTGCCAGCAGATACCGGGACAGGGGGCTTGAGGAGACCCAGTACTTC
CDR3 protein: CASRYRDRGLEETQYF

V gene: TRBV15
J gene: TRBJ1-2
D gene: NA
clone size: NA
CDR3 DNA: TGTGCCACCAGCAGAGATAGGCCCGGGCAGAACTATGGCTACACCTTC
CDR3 protein: CATSRDRPGQNYGYTF

V gene: TRBV7-9
J gene: TRBJ2-5
D gene: TRBD2
clone size: NA
CDR3 DNA: TGTGCCAGCAGTTATAGCGGGAGGTCCCAAGAGACCCAGTACTTC
CDR3 protein: CASSYSGRSQETQYF

V gene: TRBV27
J gene: TRBJ2-7
D gene: TRBD2
clone size: NA
CDR3 DNA: TGTGCCAGCAGCCCCTCATGGCTAGCGGGACCCCCTAGGTCCTACGAGCAGTACTTC
CDR3 protein: CASSPSWLAGPPRSYEQYF

V gene: TRBV28
J gene: TRBJ1-2
D gene: NA
clone size: NA
CDR3 DNA: TGTGCCAGCAGACAGGGCGTCGGCGGTAGCTACACCTTC
CDR3 protein: CASRQGVGGSYTF

V gene: TRBV7-2
J gene: TRBJ2-7
D gene: NA
clone size: NA
CDR3 DNA: TGTGCCAGCAGCTTATTACCTGGACCAAGTATCTACGAGCAGTACTTC
CDR3 protein: CASSLLPGPSIYEQYF

V gene: TRBV7-9
J gene: TRBJ2-5
D gene: TRBD2
clone size: NA
CDR3 DNA: TGTGCCAGCAGCCCCCCCGAAGGTCTAGCGGGAGAGGTGGAGACCCAGTACTTC
CDR3 protein: CASSPPEGLAGEVETQYF

V gene: TRBV11-3
J gene: TRBJ2-7
D gene: NA
clone size: NA
CDR3 DNA: TGTGCCAGCAGCAGGGGACCCACGATGGGGCAGTACTTC
CDR3 protein: CASSRGPTMGQYF

V gene: TRBV11-2
J gene: TRBJ2-7
D gene: NA
clone size: NA
CDR3 DNA: TGTGCCAGCAGCTCCTATGGGGGGCCCTACGAGCAGTACTTC
CDR3 protein: CASSSYGGPYEQYF

V gene: TRBV2
J gene: TRBJ1-1
D gene: NA
clone size: NA
CDR3 DNA: TGTGCCAGCACCGCGGAACCGCGCACTGAAGCTTTCTTT
CDR3 protein: CASTAEPRTEAFF

V gene: TRBV19
J gene: TRBJ2-7
D gene: TRBD1
clone size: NA
CDR3 DNA: TGTGCCAGTAGCCCCAGGGGGATCTACGAGCAGTACTTC
CDR3 protein: CASSPRGIYEQYF

V gene: TRBV18
J gene: TRBJ2-3
D gene: TRBD1
clone size: once
CDR3 DNA: TGTGCCAGCTCACGAAGAGGGGACAGGGTTGATACGCAGTATTTT
CDR3 protein: CASSRRGDRVDTQYF

V gene: TRBV10-1
J gene: TRBJ2-1
D gene: NA
clone size: NA
CDR3 DNA: TGCGCCAGCCTCTTCATTCCTAATGAGCAGTTCTTC
CDR3 protein: CASLFIPNEQFF

V gene: TRBV6-1
J gene: TRBJ1-6
D gene: NA
clone size: NA
CDR3 DNA: TGTGCCAGCAATAAAGCAGTGAGGAATTCACCCCTCCACTTT
CDR3 protein: CASNKAVRNSPLHF

V gene: TRBV4-3
J gene: TRBJ2-1
D gene: NA
clone size: few
CDR3 DNA: TGCGCCAGCAGCCAAGACTACCCCAACCACAATGAGCAGTTCTTC
CDR3 protein: CASSQDYPNHNEQFF

V gene: TRBV5-1
J gene: TRBJ2-1
D gene: TRBD2
clone size: NA
CDR3 DNA: TGCGCCAGCAGCTTGGAGGGAGGGTCCTACAATGAGCAGTTCTTC
CDR3 protein: CASSLEGGSYNEQFF

V gene: TRBV30
J gene: TRBJ2-5
D gene: NA
clone size: NA
CDR3 DNA: TGTGCCTGGGCCGGGGACCTAATGCAAGAGACCCAGTACTTC
CDR3 protein: CAWAGDLMQETQYF

V gene: TRBV5-1
J gene: TRBJ2-3
D gene: NA
clone size: NA
CDR3 DNA: TGCGCCAGCAGCTTAAGCGGAGGCTTCACAGATACGCAGTATTTT
CDR3 protein: CASSLSGGFTDTQYF

V gene: TRBV7-3
J gene: TRBJ2-1
D gene: TRBD2
clone size: NA
CDR3 DNA: TGTGCCAGCAGCGCTTCTAGCGGGAGCGCCTACAATGAGCAGTTCTTC
CDR3 protein: CASSASSGSAYNEQFF

V gene: TRBV28
J gene: TRBJ2-5
D gene: NA
clone size: NA
CDR3 DNA: TGTGCCAGCAGTTATGGGCCCTGGGGGCGTTTAGAGACCCAGTACTTC
CDR3 protein: CASSYGPWGRLETQYF

V gene: TRBV7-9
J gene: TRBJ2-1
D gene: TRBD2
clone size: NA
CDR3 DNA: TGTGCCAGCAGCCTGTCTTCCGGGACTATTTCCTACAATGAGCAGTTCTTC
CDR3 protein: CASSLSSGTISYNEQFF

V gene: TRBV10-3
J gene: TRBJ2-7
D gene: TRBD1
clone size: NA
CDR3 DNA: TGTGCCATCAGTGAAGGGACAGGGTTGGACGAGCAGTACTTC
CDR3 protein: CAISEGTGLDEQYF

V gene: TRBV30
J gene: TRBJ2-7
D gene: TRBD1
clone size: NA
CDR3 DNA: TGTGCCTGTTACGGGACAGGGCCCTACGAGCAGTACTTC
CDR3 protein: CACYGTGPYEQYF

V gene: TRBV5-4
J gene: TRBJ1-6
D gene: TRBD1
clone size: NA
CDR3 DNA: TGTGCCAGCAGCTTACAGGGGGGTAATTCACCCCTCCACTTT
CDR3 protein: CASSLQGGNSPLHF

V gene: TRBV7-2
J gene: TRBJ2-5
D gene: NA
clone size: NA
CDR3 DNA: TGTGCCAGCAGCTTAGGTCCCACGGAGACCCAGTACTTC
CDR3 protein: CASSLGPTETQYF

V gene: TRBV5-8
J gene: TRBJ2-1
D gene: NA
clone size: NA
CDR3 DNA: TGTGCCAGCAGCCTACGACGGGCAAATGAGCAGTTCTTC
CDR3 protein: CASSLRRANEQFF

V gene: TRBV19
J gene: TRBJ1-4
D gene: NA
clone size: NA
CDR3 DNA: TGTGCCAGTAGTCCTCCGGGACGGGCGGGTGAAAAACTGTTTTTT
CDR3 protein: CASSPPGRAGEKLFF

V gene: TRBV6-5
J gene: TRBJ1-2
D gene: NA
clone size: once
CDR3 DNA: TGTGCCAGCACCCCTGGGGGTTTCGCAGGTGGCTACACCTTC
CDR3 protein: CASTPGGFAGGYTF

V gene: TRBV15
J gene: TRBJ2-3
D gene: NA
clone size: NA
CDR3 DNA: TGTGCCACCGGACCCCGGGACATCACAGATACGCAGTATTTT
CDR3 protein: CATGPRDITDTQYF

V gene: TRBV30
J gene: TRBJ2-3
D gene: NA
clone size: NA
CDR3 DNA: TGTGCCTGGAGTAGCACCCTATATACGCAGTATTTT
CDR3 protein: CAWSSTLYTQYF

V gene: TRBV14
J gene: TRBJ1-2
D gene: NA
clone size: once
CDR3 DNA: TGTGCCAGCAGCCAAGGTTCCACTTCTAACTATGGCTACACCTTC
CDR3 protein: CASSQGSTSNYGYTF

V gene: TRBV15
J gene: TRBJ2-3
D gene: TRBD2
clone size: NA
CDR3 DNA: TGTGCCACCAGCAAGACTAGCGGGAGGGAAGATACGCAGTATTTT
CDR3 protein: CATSKTSGREDTQYF

V gene: TRBV2
J gene: TRBJ2-7
D gene: TRBD2
clone size: NA
CDR3 DNA: TGTGCCAGCAGCGGCGGGAGGGTCCTCTACGAGCAGTACTTC
CDR3 protein: CASSGGRVLYEQYF

V gene: TRBV6-6
J gene: TRBJ2-5
D gene: NA
clone size: NA
CDR3 DNA: TGTGCCAGCAGTTACCGTGGGGTGCAAGAGACCCAGTACTTC
CDR3 protein: CASSYRGVQETQYF

V gene: TRBV27
J gene: TRBJ1-1
D gene: NA
clone size: NA
CDR3 DNA: TGTGCCAGCAGTAGGCGGGACCCAACAAACACTGAAGCTTTCTTT
CDR3 protein: CASSRRDPTNTEAFF

V gene: TRBV6-5
J gene: TRBJ2-7
D gene: NA
clone size: once
CDR3 DNA: TGTGCCAGCAGTTACTCACTACAGAGCTCCTACGAGCAGTACTTC
CDR3 protein: CASSYSLQSSYEQYF

V gene: TRBV7-9
J gene: TRBJ2-3
D gene: TRBD1
clone size: NA
CDR3 DNA: TGTGCCAGCAGCCGGACAGGGGAACCCCCAGATACGCAGTATTTT
CDR3 protein: CASSRTGEPPDTQYF

V gene: TRBV30
J gene: TRBJ1-1
D gene: NA
clone size: NA
CDR3 DNA: TGTGCCTGGACCAGGGATAACACTGAAGCTTTCTTT
CDR3 protein: CAWTRDNTEAFF

V gene: TRBV6-2/TRBV6-3
J gene: TRBJ2-3
D gene: TRBD2
clone size: NA
CDR3 DNA: TGTGCCAGCAGTCCCCGTCGGCCTAGCGGCCGCACAGATACGCAGTATTTT
CDR3 protein: CASSPRRPSGRTDTQYF

V gene: TRBV3-1/TRBV3-2
J gene: TRBJ2-7
D gene: TRBD2
clone size: NA
CDR3 DNA: TGTGCCAGCAGCCAAACTAGCGGCGGAGGGCAGTACTTC
CDR3 protein: CASSQTSGGGQYF

V gene: TRBV5-1
J gene: TRBJ1-1
D gene: TRBD1
clone size: NA
CDR3 DNA: TGCGCCAGCAGTCGGGACAGGATCACTGAAGCTTTCTTT
CDR3 protein: CASSRDRITEAFF

V gene: TRBV11-3
J gene: TRBJ1-3
D gene: NA
clone size: once
CDR3 DNA: TGTGCCAGCAGCTCCGGGGGGACTTCTGGAAACACCATATATTTT
CDR3 protein: CASSSGGTSGNTIYF

V gene: TRBV7-2
J gene: TRBJ2-7
D gene: NA
clone size: NA
CDR3 DNA: TGTGCCAGCAGCCCCGCGAGGGGCGAGCAGTACTTC
CDR3 protein: CASSPARGEQYF

V gene: TRBV19
J gene: TRBJ2-2
D gene: TRBD2
clone size: once
CDR3 DNA: TGTGCCAGTAGCCCTCGGTCGGTAGCGGGAGGCGGGGAGCTGTTTTTT
CDR3 protein: CASSPRSVAGGGELFF

V gene: TRBV5-6
J gene: TRBJ2-3
D gene: TRBD1
clone size: NA
CDR3 DNA: TGTGCCAGCAGCTCCACAGGGGATAGCACAGATACGCAGTATTTT
CDR3 protein: CASSSTGDSTDTQYF

V gene: TRBV4-3
J gene: TRBJ2-3
D gene: NA
clone size: NA
CDR3 DNA: TGCGCCAGCAGCCAATCCCCGAAAGATACGCAGTATTTT
CDR3 protein: CASSQSPKDTQYF